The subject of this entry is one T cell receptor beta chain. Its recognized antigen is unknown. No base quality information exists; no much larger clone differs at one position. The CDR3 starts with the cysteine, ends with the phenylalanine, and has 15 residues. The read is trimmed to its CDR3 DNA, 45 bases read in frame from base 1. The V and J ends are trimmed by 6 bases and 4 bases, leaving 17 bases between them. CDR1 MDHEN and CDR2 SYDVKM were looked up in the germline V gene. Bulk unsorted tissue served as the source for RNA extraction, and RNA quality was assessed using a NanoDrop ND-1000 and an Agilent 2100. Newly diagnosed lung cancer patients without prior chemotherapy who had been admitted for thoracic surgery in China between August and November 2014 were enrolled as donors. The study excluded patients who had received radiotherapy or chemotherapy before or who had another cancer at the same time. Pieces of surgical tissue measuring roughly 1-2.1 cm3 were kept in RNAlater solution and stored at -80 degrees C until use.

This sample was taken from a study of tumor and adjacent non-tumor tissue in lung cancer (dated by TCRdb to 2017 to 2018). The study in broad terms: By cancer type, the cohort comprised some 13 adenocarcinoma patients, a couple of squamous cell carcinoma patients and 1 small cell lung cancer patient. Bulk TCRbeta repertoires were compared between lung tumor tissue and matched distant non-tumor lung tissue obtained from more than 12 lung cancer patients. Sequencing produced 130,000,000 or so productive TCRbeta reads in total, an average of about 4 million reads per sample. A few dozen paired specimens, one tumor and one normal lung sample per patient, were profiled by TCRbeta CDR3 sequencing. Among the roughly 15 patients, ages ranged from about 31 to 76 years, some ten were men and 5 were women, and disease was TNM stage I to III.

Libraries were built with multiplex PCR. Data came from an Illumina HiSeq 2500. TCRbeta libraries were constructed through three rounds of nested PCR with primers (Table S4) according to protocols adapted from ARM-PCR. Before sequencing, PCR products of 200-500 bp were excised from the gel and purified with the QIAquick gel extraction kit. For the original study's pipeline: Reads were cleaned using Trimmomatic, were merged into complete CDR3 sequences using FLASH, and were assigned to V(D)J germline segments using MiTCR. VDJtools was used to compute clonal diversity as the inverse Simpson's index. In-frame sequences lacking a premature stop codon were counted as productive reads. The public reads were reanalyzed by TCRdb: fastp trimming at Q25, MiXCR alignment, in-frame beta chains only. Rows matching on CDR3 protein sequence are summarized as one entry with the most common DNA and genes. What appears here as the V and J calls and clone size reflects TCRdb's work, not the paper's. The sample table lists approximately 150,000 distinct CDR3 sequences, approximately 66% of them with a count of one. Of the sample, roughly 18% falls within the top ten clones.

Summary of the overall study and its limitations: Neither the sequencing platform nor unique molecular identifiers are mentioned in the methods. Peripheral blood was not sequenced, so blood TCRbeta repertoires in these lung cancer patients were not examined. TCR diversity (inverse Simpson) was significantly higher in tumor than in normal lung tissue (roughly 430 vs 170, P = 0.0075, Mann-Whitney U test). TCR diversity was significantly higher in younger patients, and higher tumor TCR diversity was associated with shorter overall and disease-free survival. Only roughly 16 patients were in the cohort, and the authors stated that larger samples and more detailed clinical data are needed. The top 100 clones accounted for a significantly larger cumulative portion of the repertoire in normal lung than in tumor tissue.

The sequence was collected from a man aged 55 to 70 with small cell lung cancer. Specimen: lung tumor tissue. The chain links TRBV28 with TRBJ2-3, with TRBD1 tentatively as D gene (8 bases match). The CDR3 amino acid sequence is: CASSRDRGGPDTQYF. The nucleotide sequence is TGTGCCAGCAGCCGCGACAGGGGAGGGCCAGATACGCAGTATTTT.